The 6 T cell receptor beta chains reported below all come from one sample, sequenced in a study of cytomegalovirus exposure and HLA in healthy donors. Primers for the PCR totalled 60 Vbeta and 13 Jbeta. Produced via immunoSEQ multiplex PCR; TCRdb's table is partial and in-frame only. The sample yields under 150,000 clones, roughly 83% seen once. Sequences were obtained from PBMCs. Source of these receptors: a man between 18 and 35 years old in good health and CMV-seronegative.

This clone was found a few times. V and J are TRBV28 and TRBJ2-7, with 7 bases that match TRBD1. The CDR3 extends over 13 amino acids. From germline, CDR1 is MDHEN and CDR2 SYDVKM. The CDR3 coding sequence is TGTGCTTCGGACAGGCCAAGCTCCTACGAGCAGTACTTC. Its translation is CASDRPSSYEQYF.

This clone was counted only a few times. V is TRBV10-3 and J is TRBJ2-5; TRBD2 matches at 14 bases. The last part of the DNA fits TRBJ2-7 better; the J call may be wrong. The germline gives CDR1 ENHRY, CDR2 SYGVKD. The CDR3 loop spans 15 amino acids. CDR3 bases: TGTGCCATCGCAGGGACTAGCGGGAGTGACTACGAGCAGTACTTC. Translation gives CAIAGTSGSDYEQYF.

J is TRBJ2-7 and V is TRBV19; TRBD2 agrees at 10 bases. Looked up from germline, CDR1 is LNHDA and CDR2 is SQIVND (reference sequence). The CDR3 runs to 17 residues. Trimming at V came to 6 bases and at J to 1 base, leaving 12 bases not matched to a gene. The CDR3 DNA is TGTGCCAGTAGCAAATACTCCGGGACTAGCGAGTCCTACGAGCAGTACTTC. Amino acids: CASSKYSGTSESYEQYF.

V and J are TRBV14 and TRBJ2-2; 12 bases fit TRBD2. Germline lookup yields CDR1 SGHDN and CDR2 FVKESK. V trimming: 0 bases; J trimming: 5 bases; junction bases outside the gene matches: 10. The CDR3 runs to 19 residues. Here the CDR3 reads CASSQDSRLAGAGTGELFF. CDR3 coding DNA: TGTGCCAGCAGCCAAGATTCTAGACTAGCGGGAGCAGGGACCGGGGAGCTGTTTTTT.

The chain uses TRBV2 and TRBJ2-3, with 10 bases aligning to TRBD2. This CDR3 is built from 16 residues. J gave up 2 bases and V 4 bases, and 6 bases lay outside the gene matches. Germline V gene sequence: CDR1 SNHLY, CDR2 FYNNEI. The CDR3 protein is CASSALAGAVTDTQYF. CDR3 sequence (DNA): TGTGCCAGCAGTGCGCTAGCGGGAGCGGTCACAGATACGCAGTATTTT.

The J gene is TRBJ1-2, the V gene TRBV7-2; no reliable D call. CDR3 size: 12 residues. Germline V lookup: CDR1 SGHTA, CDR2 FQGNSA. V gave up 2 bases and J gave up 5 bases, with 6 bases separating them. The DNA of the CDR3 is TGTGCCAGCAGCTTACCGGGTTATGGCTACACCTTC. Translation gives CASSLPGYGYTF.